This TCR beta chain is from a study of T cell clonotyping in hematopoietic cell transplantation. Points from the study as a whole: Few recipient clonotypes overlapped donors; over 95% were de novo at given depth. Graft donor and pretransplant recipient Inverse Simpson Index values predicted broader posttransplant TCR diversity.

On this clone: The antigen is unknown.

The length of the CDR3 is 12 residues. Germline V gene data show CDR1 as SGHDT and CDR2 as YYEEEE. V lost 0 bases, J lost 7 bases, and 4 bases lay in between. Clones were read by immunoSEQ multiplex PCR, and TCRdb kept only the in-frame ones, dropping some. The sample records around 37,000 clones, about 95% being singletons. The origin of this receptor is a young man in good health. Some clones in this sample may be carry-over from other donors' samples. The chain recombines TRBV5-6 with TRBJ1-4; D unclear. Sequenced sample: peripheral blood mononuclear cells. Here the CDR3 DNA reads TGTGCCAGCAGCTTGGTTGGTGAAAAACTGTTTTTT. This sequence encodes CASSLVGEKLFF.